These 22 T cell receptor beta chains were sequenced from one sample in a study of blood T cell repertoires in COVID-19. Sequenced by immunoSEQ multiplex PCR; TCRdb stores in-frame clones only, minus some. The data hold under 350,000 clones, with around 86% observed a single time. What was sequenced was peripheral blood. The receptors derive from a man in his forties or fifties with acute or convalescent COVID-19.

The chain joins TRBV25-1 to TRBJ2-1; tentative D call: TRBD1 (6 bases). Trimming removed 3 bases at V and 0 bases at J, with 18 bases between. The CDR3 covers 18 residues. The germline gives CDR1 MGHDK, CDR2 SYGVNS. For the CDR3, the DNA is TGTGCCAGCAGTGACGGGATTAAAAGGGGGAGCTCCTACAATGAGCAGTTCTTC. Translated: CASSDGIKRGSSYNEQFF.

The V and J genes are TRBV6-5 and TRBJ1-5; a possible D gene is TRBD1 (6 bases). The CDR3 covers 14 residues. CDR1 and CDR2 from the germline V gene are MNHEY and SVGAGI. The V end lost 7 bases, the J end lost 8 bases, and 18 bases lay between the germline ends. Written as DNA, the CDR3 is TGTGCCAGCACCCCCAGGGGCCAGCCGGAGCCCCAGCATTTT. Its protein product is CASTPRGQPEPQHF.

V usage is TRBV6-5 and J usage is TRBJ1-2; D may be TRBD1 (5 bases). The CDR3 sequence is 11 residues long. V was pared by 10 bases and J by 8 bases, with 14 bases between. Germline CDR1 is MNHEY and CDR2 is SVGAGI. For the CDR3, the DNA is TGTGCCACCGGGACGGCGGGGGGCTACACCTTC. Amino acids: CATGTAGGYTF.

The count of this clone is one. This chain links TRBV4-1 with TRBJ2-7; D is perhaps TRBD1 (5 bases). Trimming left V 4 bases short and J 3 bases short, with 16 bases between. Germline assignment: CDR1 MGHRA and CDR2 YSYEKL. The CDR3 sequence is 15 residues long. The DNA for the CDR3 is TGCGCCAGCAGCCGCGACCCAGGGAATAGCTACGAGCAGTACTTC. This encodes CASSRDPGNSYEQYF.

The V call is TRBV7-9, the J call TRBJ2-1; 7 bases are a match to TRBD2. Trimming at V came to 6 bases and at J to 3 bases, leaving 5 bases not matched to a gene. Germline lookup yields CDR1 SEHNR and CDR2 FQNEAQ (reference sequence). This CDR3 has 14 residues. This CDR3 reads CASSSSGNYNEQFF. The CDR3 DNA is TGTGCCAGCAGTTCTAGCGGAAACTACAATGAGCAGTTCTTC.

The V and J genes are TRBV30 and TRBJ2-7; TRBD2 might be the D (6 bases). CDR1 and CDR2 (germline): GTSNPN, SVGIG (reference sequence). Deletions cut 4 bases from V and 2 bases from J, with 9 bases between. This CDR3 is built from 12 residues. CDR3 protein: CAWKREAYEQYF. DNA of the CDR3: TGTGCCTGGAAGAGGGAGGCCTACGAGCAGTACTTC.

This chain links TRBV5-1 with TRBJ1-1; no clear D gene. Germline V lookup: CDR1 SGHRS, CDR2 YFSETQ. V lost 1 base and J lost 4, with 14 bases in between. The CDR3 totals 15 residues. The CDR3 spells CASSLFGELGTEAFF. CDR3 DNA sequence: TGCGCCAGCAGCTTGTTTGGGGAGTTGGGCACTGAAGCTTTCTTT.

This clone was seen once. The CDR3 sequence: CASSLSGGAYNEQFF. CDR3 DNA: TGTGCCAGCAGCTTAAGCGGGGGGGCCTACAATGAGCAGTTCTTC. The V call is TRBV7-6, the J call TRBJ2-1; 10 positions match TRBD2. The CDR3 sequence is 15 residues long. The V and J ends lost 2 bases and 2 bases, in that order; junction bases with no gene match: 0. Germline V gene lookup returns CDR1 SGHVS and CDR2 FNYEAQ.

This rearrangement joins TRBV7-9 to TRBJ1-1, with D unclear. Per the germline V gene, CDR1 is SEHNR and CDR2 is FQNEAQ (reference sequence). This CDR3 has 14 amino acids. The V end was cut by 3 bases, the J end by 0 bases, with 8 bases between. Here the CDR3 reads CASSLESMNTEAFF. In DNA, the CDR3 is TGTGCCAGCAGCTTGGAGAGCATGAACACTGAAGCTTTCTTT.

A single count supports this clone. This sequence joins TRBV12-5 and TRBJ2-2; 12 bases line up with TRBD1. CDR1 is LGHNT, CDR2 FRNRAP, per germline. V lost 1 base to trimming and J lost 7 bases; unmatched junction nucleotides: 1. The CDR3 has 15 amino acids. This chain's CDR3 is CASGLGDRGLGELFF. CDR3 nucleotide sequence: TGTGCTAGTGGTTTGGGGGACAGGGGGCTCGGGGAGCTGTTTTTT.

The J gene is TRBJ2-7, the V gene TRBV7-2; 10 bases fit TRBD1. The ends lost 5 bases at V and 5 bases at J; junction bases unmatched: 9. CDR3 size: 15 residues. Germline values: CDR1 SGHTA, CDR2 FQGNSA. CDR3 sequence reads: CASSLSRDRGHEQYF. The CDR3 coding sequence is TGTGCCAGCAGCCTCTCCCGGGACAGGGGTCACGAGCAGTACTTC.

The CDR3 region has the DNA TGTGCTAGTGATGGTACTAGCGGGGGGCCAGTTTACAATGAGCAGTTCTTC. Its protein is CASDGTSGGPVYNEQFF. The chain recombines TRBV12-5 with TRBJ2-1; 12 bases align to TRBD2. The CDR3 is made up of 17 amino acids. Germline CDR1 is LGHNT and CDR2 is FRNRAP. V lost 7 bases, J lost 4 bases, and 11 bases stayed unmatched.

This sequence joins TRBV2 and TRBJ1-2; 10 bases agree with TRBD1. Losses at the gene ends were 5 bases for V and 6 bases for J; bases not matched to a gene: 6. The CDR3 runs to 14 residues. Germline-derived CDR1 and CDR2 are SNHLY and FYNNEI. The CDR3 bases are TGTGCCAGCAGTCCAGTCGGGACAGGGGATGGCTACACCTTC. Encoded protein: CASSPVGTGDGYTF.

The chain employs TRBV5-1 and TRBJ2-1, with 8 bases matching TRBD1. V lost 1 base and J lost 6; bases outside the gene matches: 3. This CDR3 has 14 amino acids. The germline V gene has CDR1 SGHRS and CDR2 YFSETQ. The CDR3 reads CASSLQGQVNEQFF. The CDR3 region has the DNA TGCGCCAGCAGCTTGCAGGGACAGGTCAATGAGCAGTTCTTC.

The V and J genes are TRBV27 and TRBJ1-1; D might be TRBD1 (6 bases). The CDR3 has 15 amino acids. Trimming removed 5 bases at V and 1 base at J, with 14 bases between. The germline gives CDR1 MNHEY, CDR2 SMNVEV (reference sequence). The DNA of the CDR3 is TGTGCCAGCAGTCGGGCAAAAGGGGGGAACACTGAAGCTTTCTTT. Encoded protein: CASSRAKGGNTEAFF.

The genes are TRBV3-1 (or the pseudogene TRBV3-2) and TRBJ2-3; TRBD2 matches at 7 bases. V shed 4 bases, J shed 9 bases, and the junction held 13 bases outside the gene matches. Germline V gives CDR1 LGHDT, CDR2 YNNKEL (reference sequence). The CDR3 totals 15 residues. The CDR3 bases are TGTGCCAGCAGCCCGGACCGAGTTCGGGGAGGGACGCAGTATTTT. Its protein product is CASSPDRVRGGTQYF.

The chain is built from TRBV12-3 or TRBV12-4 and TRBJ2-3, with D perhaps TRBD1 (5 bases). This CDR3 has 12 residues. Trimming removed 2 bases from V and 14 bases from J, with 14 bases in between. Here the CDR3 reads CASSLSQGYPYF. The CDR3, as DNA: TGTGCCAGCAGTTTAAGCCAGGGCTATCCGTATTTT.

The chain carries TRBV5-1 and TRBJ2-7, with D maybe TRBD2 (5 bases). CDR3 length equals 14 residues. The germline CDR1 and CDR2 sequences are SGHRS and YFSETQ. The V and J ends lost 0 bases and 5 bases respectively, with 12 bases between them. This chain's CDR3 is CASSLGEMGNEQYF. The DNA of the CDR3 is TGCGCCAGCAGCTTGGGGGAGATGGGGAACGAGCAGTACTTC.

V and J are TRBV19 and TRBJ1-1, with TRBD1 as a possible D gene (6 bases). The CDR3 spans 16 residues. The V end was cut by 7 bases, the J end by 4 bases, with 22 bases between. The germline V gene encodes CDR1 LNHDA and CDR2 SQIVND (reference sequence). The CDR3, as DNA: TGTGCCAGTAAGGCGTTACAGGGAAGAGCTCCCACTGAAGCTTTCTTT. Amino acids: CASKALQGRAPTEAFF.

J is TRBJ2-7 and V is TRBV14; 8 nucleotides align to TRBD1. V dropped 2 bases and J dropped 0; count of bases not matched to a gene: 12. This CDR3 has 18 amino acids. In germline, CDR1 is SGHDN, CDR2 FVKESK. The CDR3 region has the DNA TGTGCCAGCAGCCAAAGAGACAGGGGTTTCTACAGCTCCTACGAGCAGTACTTC. This sequence encodes CASSQRDRGFYSSYEQYF.

The V call is TRBV5-1, the J call TRBJ2-1; a weak D match, TRBD2 (6 bases). V was shortened by 4 bases and J by 4 bases, with 12 bases between the two germline ends. Germline CDR1 is SGHRS and CDR2 is YFSETQ. The CDR3 covers 14 residues. The CDR3 is CASSGGAGYNEQFF. The CDR3 nucleotides read TGCGCCAGCAGCGGCGGGGCGGGGTACAATGAGCAGTTCTTC.

The rearrangement links TRBV7-6 to TRBJ2-2; D is uncertain. Between the trimmed V and J ends, which lost 1 base and 4 bases, there was a span of 7 bases. Germline V gene lookup returns CDR1 SGHVS and CDR2 FNYEAQ. CDR3 length equals 14 residues. The CDR3 sequence is CASSLGYSTGELFF. CDR3 nucleotide sequence: TGTGCCAGCAGCTTAGGCTACTCCACCGGGGAGCTGTTTTTT.